This T cell receptor (beta chain) is drawn from a study of follicular helper T cells after annual influenza vaccination. Only in-frame clones appear in the TCRdb table, and some are missing; sequencing was by immunoSEQ multiplex PCR. Among 9,300 or so clones listed, about 82% were seen once. A remark on this clone: As yet, its antigen is unknown.

V lost 0 bases, J lost 10 bases, and 14 bases lay in between. Per the germline V gene, CDR1 is SGHNT and CDR2 is YYREEE (reference sequence). The CDR3 spans 14 residues. Broader study findings: Each annual vaccination recalled recurring oligoclonal ICOS+CD38+ cTfh clonotypes.

The time point denotes: 2015-2016 season, pre-vaccination. The receptor was isolated from an adult who received the influenza vaccine. The input for sequencing was CXCR5+ CD38- circulating T follicular helper cells from blood, taken on the day of influenza vaccination. Documented subset: circulating Tfh, non-naive CD4+CXCR5+PD-1+ (ICOS+CD38+ or ICOS-CD38-). This chain connects TRBV5-4 to TRBJ2-4, with D maybe TRBD1 (6 bases). CDR3 in amino acids: CASSLDQGIGIQYF. Here the CDR3 DNA reads TGTGCCAGCAGCTTGGATCAGGGGATAGGAATTCAGTACTTC.